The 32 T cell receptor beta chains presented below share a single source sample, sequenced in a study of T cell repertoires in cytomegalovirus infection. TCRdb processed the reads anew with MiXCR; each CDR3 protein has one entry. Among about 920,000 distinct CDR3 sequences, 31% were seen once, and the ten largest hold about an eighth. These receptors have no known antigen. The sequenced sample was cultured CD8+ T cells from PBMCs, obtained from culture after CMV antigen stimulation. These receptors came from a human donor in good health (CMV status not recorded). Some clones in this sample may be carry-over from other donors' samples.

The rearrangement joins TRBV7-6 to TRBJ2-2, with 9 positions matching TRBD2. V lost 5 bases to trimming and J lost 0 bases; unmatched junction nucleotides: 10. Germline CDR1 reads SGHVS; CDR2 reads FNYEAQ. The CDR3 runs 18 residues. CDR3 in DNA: TGTGCCAGCAGCCCTAGCCCCAGCGGGGGGTCGAACACCGGGGAGCTGTTTTTT. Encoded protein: CASSPSPSGGSNTGELFF. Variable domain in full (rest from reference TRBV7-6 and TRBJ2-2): GAGVSQSPRYKVTKRGQDVALRCDPISGHVSLYWYRQALGQGPEFLTYFNYEAQQDKSGLPNDRFSAERPEGSISTLTIQRTEQRDSAMYRCASSPSPSGGSNTGELFFGEGSRLTVL.

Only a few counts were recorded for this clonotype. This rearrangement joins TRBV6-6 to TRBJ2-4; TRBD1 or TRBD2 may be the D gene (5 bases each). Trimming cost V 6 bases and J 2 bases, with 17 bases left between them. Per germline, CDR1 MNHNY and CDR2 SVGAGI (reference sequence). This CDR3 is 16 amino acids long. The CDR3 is CASSPGAYGPKNIQYF. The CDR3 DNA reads TGTGCCAGCAGCCCCGGGGCTTACGGTCCCAAAAACATTCAGTACTTC.

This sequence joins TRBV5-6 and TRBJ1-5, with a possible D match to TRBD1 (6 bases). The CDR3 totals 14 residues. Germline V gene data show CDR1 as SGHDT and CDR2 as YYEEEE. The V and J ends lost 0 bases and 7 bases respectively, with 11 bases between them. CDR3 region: CASSLVQGSQPQHF. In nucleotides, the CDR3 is TGTGCCAGCAGCTTGGTACAGGGAAGCCAGCCCCAGCATTTT.

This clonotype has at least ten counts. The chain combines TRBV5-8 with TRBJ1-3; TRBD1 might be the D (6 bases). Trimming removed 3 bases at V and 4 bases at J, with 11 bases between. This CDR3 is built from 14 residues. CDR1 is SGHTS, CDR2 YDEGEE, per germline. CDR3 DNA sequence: TGTGCCAGCAGCTACGGGGGGCTCGGAAACACCATATATTTT. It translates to CASSYGGLGNTIYF. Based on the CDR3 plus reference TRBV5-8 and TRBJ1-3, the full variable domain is EAGVTQSPTHLIKTRGQQATLRCSPISGHTSVYWYQQALGLGLQFLLWYDEGEERNRGNFPPRFSGRQFPNYSSELNVNALELEDSALYLCASSYGGLGNTIYFGEGSWLTVV.

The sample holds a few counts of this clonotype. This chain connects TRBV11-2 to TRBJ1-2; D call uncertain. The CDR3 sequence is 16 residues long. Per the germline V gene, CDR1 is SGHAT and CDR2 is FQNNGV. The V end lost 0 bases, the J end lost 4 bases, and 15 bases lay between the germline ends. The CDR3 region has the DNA TGTGCCAGCAGCTTAGACCCCCGGGGAATGGGCTATGGCTACACCTTC. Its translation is CASSLDPRGMGYGYTF. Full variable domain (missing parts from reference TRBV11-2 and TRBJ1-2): EAGVAQSPRYKIIEKRQSVAFWCNPISGHATLYWYQQILGQGPKLLIQFQNNGVVDDSQLPKDRFSAERLKGVDSTLKIQPAKLEDSAVYLCASSLDPRGMGYGYTFGSGTRLTVV.

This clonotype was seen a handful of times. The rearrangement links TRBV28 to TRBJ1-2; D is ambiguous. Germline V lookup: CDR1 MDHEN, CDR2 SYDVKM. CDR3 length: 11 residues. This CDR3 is CGAGPNYGYTF. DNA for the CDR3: TGTGGGGCTGGCCCCAACTATGGCTACACCTTC.

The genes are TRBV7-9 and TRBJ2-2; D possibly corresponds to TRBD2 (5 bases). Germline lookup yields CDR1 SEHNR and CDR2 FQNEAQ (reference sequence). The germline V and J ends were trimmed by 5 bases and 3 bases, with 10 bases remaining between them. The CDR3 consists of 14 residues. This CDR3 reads CASSPDWDTGELFF. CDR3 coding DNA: TGTGCCAGCAGCCCGGACTGGGACACCGGGGAGCTGTTTTTT. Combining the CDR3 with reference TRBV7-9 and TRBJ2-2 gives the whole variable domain DTGVSQNPRHKITKRGQNVTFRCDPISEHNRLYWYRQTLGQGPEFLTYFQNEAQLEKSRLLSDRFSAERPKGSFSTLEIQRTEQGDSAMYLCASSPDWDTGELFFGEGSRLTVL.

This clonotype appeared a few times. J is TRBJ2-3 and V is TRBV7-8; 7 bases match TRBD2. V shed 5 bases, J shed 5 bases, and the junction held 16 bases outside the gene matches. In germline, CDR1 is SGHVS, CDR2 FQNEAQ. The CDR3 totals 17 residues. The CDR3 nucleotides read TGTGCCAGCAGCCTACCTCGGAAGAGCGGGGATCTAGATACGCAGTATTTT. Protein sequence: CASSLPRKSGDLDTQYF.

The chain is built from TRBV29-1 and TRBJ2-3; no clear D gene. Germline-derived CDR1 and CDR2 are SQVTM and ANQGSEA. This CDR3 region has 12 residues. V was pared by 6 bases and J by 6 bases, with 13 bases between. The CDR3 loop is CSVLDPPDTQYF. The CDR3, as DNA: TGCAGCGTCCTGGACCCCCCCGATACGCAGTATTTT.

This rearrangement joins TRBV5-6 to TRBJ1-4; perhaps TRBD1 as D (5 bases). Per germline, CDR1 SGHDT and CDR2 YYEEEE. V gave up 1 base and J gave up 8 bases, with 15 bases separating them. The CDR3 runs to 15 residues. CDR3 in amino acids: CASSLRGRRNEKLFF. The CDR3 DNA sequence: TGTGCCAGCAGCTTGAGGGGCAGGAGGAACGAAAAACTGTTTTTT.

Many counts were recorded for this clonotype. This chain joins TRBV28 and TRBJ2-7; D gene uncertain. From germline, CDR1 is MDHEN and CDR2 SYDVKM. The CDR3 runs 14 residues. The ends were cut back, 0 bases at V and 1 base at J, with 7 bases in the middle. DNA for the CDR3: TGTGCCAGCAGTTTATGGGACGGATCCTACGAGCAGTACTTC. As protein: CASSLWDGSYEQYF. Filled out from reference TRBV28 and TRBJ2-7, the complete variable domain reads DVKVTQSSRYLVKRTGEKVFLECVQDMDHENMFWYRQDPGLGLRLIYFSYDVKMKEKGDIPEGYSVSREKKERFSLILESASTNQTSMYLCASSLWDGSYEQYFGPGTRLTVT.

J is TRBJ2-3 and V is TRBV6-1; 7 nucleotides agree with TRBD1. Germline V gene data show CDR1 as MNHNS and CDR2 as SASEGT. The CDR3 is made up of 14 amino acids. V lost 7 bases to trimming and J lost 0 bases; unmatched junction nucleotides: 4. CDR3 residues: CASIGTASTDTQYF. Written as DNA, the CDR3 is TGTGCCAGCATCGGGACAGCTAGCACAGATACGCAGTATTTT.

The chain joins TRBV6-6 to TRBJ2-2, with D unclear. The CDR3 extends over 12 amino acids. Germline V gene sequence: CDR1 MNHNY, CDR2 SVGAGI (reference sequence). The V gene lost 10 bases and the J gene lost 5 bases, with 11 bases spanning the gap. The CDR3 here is CAILVRTGELFF. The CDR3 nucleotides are TGTGCCATCCTGGTTAGAACCGGGGAGCTGTTTTTT.

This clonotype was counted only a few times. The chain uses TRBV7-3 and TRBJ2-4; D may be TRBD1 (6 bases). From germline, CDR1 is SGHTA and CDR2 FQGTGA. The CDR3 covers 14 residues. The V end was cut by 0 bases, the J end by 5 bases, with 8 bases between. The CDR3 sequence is CASSLTRTENIQYF. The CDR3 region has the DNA TGTGCCAGCAGCTTAACAAGGACAGAAAACATTCAGTACTTC.

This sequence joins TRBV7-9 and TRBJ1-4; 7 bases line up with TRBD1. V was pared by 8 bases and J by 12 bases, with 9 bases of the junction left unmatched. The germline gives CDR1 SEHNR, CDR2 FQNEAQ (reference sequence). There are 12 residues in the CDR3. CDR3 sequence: CASGYTGDQLFF. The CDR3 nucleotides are TGTGCCAGCGGATACACAGGGGACCAACTGTTTTTT.

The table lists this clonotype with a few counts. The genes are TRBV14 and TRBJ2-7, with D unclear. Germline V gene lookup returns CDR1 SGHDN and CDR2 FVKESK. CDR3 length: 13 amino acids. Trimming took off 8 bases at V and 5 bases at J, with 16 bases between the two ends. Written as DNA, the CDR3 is TGTGCCAGCTCTAAGACCCTTTACCACGAGCAGTACGTC. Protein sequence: CASSKTLYHEQYV.

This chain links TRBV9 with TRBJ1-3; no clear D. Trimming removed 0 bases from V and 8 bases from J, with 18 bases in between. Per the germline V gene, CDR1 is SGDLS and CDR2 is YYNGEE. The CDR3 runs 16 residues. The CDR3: CASSVEGFSIMDTIYF. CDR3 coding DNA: TGTGCCAGCAGCGTAGAAGGGTTCTCTATAATGGACACCATATATTTT.

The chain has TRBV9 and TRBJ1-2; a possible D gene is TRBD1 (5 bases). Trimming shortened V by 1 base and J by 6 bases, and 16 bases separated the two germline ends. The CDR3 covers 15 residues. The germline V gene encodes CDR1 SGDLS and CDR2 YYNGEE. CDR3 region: CASSVRVGRVNGYTF. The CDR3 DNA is TGTGCCAGCAGCGTAAGAGTGGGGCGAGTCAATGGCTACACCTTC.

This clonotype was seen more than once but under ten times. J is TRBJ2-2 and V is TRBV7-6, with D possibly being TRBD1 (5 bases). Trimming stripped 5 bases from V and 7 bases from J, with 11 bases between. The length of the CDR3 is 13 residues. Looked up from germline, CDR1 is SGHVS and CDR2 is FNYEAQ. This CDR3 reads CASSPQGIGELFF. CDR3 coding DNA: TGTGCCAGCAGCCCCCAGGGTATCGGGGAGCTGTTTTTT. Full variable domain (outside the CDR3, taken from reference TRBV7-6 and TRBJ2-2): GAGVSQSPRYKVTKRGQDVALRCDPISGHVSLYWYRQALGQGPEFLTYFNYEAQQDKSGLPNDRFSAERPEGSISTLTIQRTEQRDSAMYRCASSPQGIGELFFGEGSRLTVL.

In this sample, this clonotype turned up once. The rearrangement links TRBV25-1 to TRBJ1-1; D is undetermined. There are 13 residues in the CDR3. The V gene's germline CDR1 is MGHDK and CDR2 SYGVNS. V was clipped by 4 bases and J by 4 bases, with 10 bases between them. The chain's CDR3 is CASSVSGSTEAFF. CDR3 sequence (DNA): TGTGCCAGCAGTGTAAGTGGGTCCACTGAAGCTTTCTTT.

CDR3: CASSIQGRQETQYF. CDR3 DNA sequence: TGTGCCAGCAGTATTCAGGGTCGCCAAGAGACCCAGTACTTC. This sequence joins TRBV12-3 or TRBV12-4 and TRBJ2-5, with a possible D match to TRBD1 (5 bases). The germline V and J ends were trimmed by 5 bases and 1 base, with 11 bases remaining between them. The CDR3 covers 14 residues.

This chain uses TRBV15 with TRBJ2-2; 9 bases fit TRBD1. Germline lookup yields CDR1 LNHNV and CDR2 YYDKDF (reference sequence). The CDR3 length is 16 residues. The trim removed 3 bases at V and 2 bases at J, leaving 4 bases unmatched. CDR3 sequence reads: CATSRGTGPNTGELFF. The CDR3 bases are TGTGCCACCAGCAGGGGGACAGGGCCTAACACCGGGGAGCTGTTTTTT.

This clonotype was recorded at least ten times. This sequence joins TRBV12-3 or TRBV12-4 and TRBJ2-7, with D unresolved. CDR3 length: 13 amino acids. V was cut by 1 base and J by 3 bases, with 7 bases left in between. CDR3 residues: CASSLGRNYEQYF. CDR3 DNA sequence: TGTGCCAGCAGTTTAGGCCGGAACTACGAGCAGTACTTC.

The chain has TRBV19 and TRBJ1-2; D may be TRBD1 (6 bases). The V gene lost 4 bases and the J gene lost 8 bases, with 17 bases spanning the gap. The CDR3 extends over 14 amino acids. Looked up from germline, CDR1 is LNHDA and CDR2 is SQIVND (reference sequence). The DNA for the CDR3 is TGTGCCAGTAGTACCGGACAGACCTCTTTCGGCTACACCTTC. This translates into CASSTGQTSFGYTF.

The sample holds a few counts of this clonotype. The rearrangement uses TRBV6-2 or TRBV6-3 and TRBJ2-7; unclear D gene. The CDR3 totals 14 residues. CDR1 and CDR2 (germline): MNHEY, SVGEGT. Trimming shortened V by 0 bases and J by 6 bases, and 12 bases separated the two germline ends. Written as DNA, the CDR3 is TGTGCCAGCAGTTACTCTGGGGAATCCCTCGAGCAGTACTTC. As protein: CASSYSGESLEQYF.

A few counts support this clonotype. The CDR3 loop reads CASSRGAGAEAFF. The CDR3 nucleotides are TGTGCCAGCAGCCGGGGCGCCGGGGCTGAAGCTTTCTTT. V usage is TRBV5-6 and J usage is TRBJ1-1; D is perhaps TRBD1 (5 bases). The CDR3 runs to 13 residues. V was clipped by 4 bases and J by 6 bases, with 13 bases between them. From germline, CDR1 is SGHDT and CDR2 YYEEEE.

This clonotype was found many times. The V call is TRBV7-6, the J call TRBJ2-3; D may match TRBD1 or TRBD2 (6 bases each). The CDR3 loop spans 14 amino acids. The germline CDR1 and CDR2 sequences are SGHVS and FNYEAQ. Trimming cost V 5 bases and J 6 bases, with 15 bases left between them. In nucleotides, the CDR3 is TGTGCCAGCAGCCCGGGGGCGGGCGCCGATACGCAGTATTTT. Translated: CASSPGAGADTQYF.

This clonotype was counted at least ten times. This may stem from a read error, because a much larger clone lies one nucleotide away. CDR3 nucleotide sequence: TGTGCCAGCAGCTTACGGGGGGGCCCAGATACGCAGTATTTT. Encoded protein: CASSLRGGPDTQYF. The V gene is TRBV7-2, the J gene TRBJ2-3, with TRBD2 matching 8 bases. J lost 4 bases, V lost 2 bases, and 2 bases had no gene match. Germline assignment: CDR1 SGHTA and CDR2 FQGNSA. This CDR3 is built from 14 residues.

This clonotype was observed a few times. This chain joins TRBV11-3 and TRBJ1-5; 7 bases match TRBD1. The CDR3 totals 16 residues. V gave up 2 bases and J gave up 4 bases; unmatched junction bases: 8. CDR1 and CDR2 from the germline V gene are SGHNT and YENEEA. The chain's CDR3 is CASSLYEQGMNQPQHF. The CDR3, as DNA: TGTGCCAGCAGCTTATACGAACAGGGGATGAATCAGCCCCAGCATTTT.

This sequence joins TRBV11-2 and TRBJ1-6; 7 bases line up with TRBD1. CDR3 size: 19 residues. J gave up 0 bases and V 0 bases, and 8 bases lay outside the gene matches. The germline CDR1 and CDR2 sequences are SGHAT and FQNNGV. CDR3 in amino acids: CASSLDRGQLSSYNSPLHF. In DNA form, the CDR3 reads TGTGCCAGCAGCTTAGATAGGGGACAGCTGAGCTCCTATAATTCACCCCTCCACTTT.

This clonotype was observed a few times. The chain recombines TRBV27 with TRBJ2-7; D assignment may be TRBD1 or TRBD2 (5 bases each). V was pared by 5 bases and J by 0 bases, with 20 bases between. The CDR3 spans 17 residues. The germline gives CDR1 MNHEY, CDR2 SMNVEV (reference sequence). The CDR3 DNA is TGTGCCAGCAGTACCGGGACGCCGACTTGGAGCTCCTACGAGCAGTACTTC. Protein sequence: CASSTGTPTWSSYEQYF.

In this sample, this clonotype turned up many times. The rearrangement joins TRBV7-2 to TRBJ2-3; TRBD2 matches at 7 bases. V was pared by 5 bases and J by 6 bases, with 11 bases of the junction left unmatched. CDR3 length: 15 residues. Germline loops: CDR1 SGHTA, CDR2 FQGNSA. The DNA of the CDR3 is TGTGCCAGCAGCCATCTAGCGGTCCGGGGGGATACGCAGTATTTT. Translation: CASSHLAVRGDTQYF.